The rows below give T cell receptor beta chains drawn from one sample of a study of cytomegalovirus exposure and HLA in healthy donors. Sequencing used immunoSEQ multiplex PCR; TCRdb keeps in-frame clones, though not all of them. The data show fewer than 200,000 clones, around 69% seen once. Sequencing was carried out using PBMCs. The receptors come from a man aged 55 to 70 in good health and CMV-seronegative. Both conserved end residues are part of each CDR3. Each record gives: J gene, clone size, D gene, V gene, CDR3 DNA, CDR3 protein. D genes are given only for firm matches. Clone size is given for some rows only: seen once, a few or many times, or a class if the clone is expanded.

TRBJ1-1	few	.	TRBV4-1	TGCGCCAGCAGCCAAGGTTTTGGGCCAGTTCTATTTGAAGCTTTCTTT	CASSQGFGPVLFEAFF
TRBJ2-5	.	.	TRBV5-1	TGCGCCAGCAGCTCACGGGTCCCTAGGGGGGAGACCCAGTACTTC	CASSSRVPRGETQYF
TRBJ2-7	.	TRBD1	TRBV19	TGTGCCAGTAGTAGGCAGGGGGACTCCTACGAGCAGTACTTC	CASSRQGDSYEQYF
TRBJ2-1	.	.	TRBV29-1	TGCAGCGTTGGAGTACAGGGTTACAATGAGCAGTTCTTC	CSVGVQGYNEQFF
TRBJ2-7	few	TRBD1	TRBV7-2	TGTGCCAGCAGCCGAAACAGGGGGCTCGTGGACGAGCAGTACTTC	CASSRNRGLVDEQYF
TRBJ1-4	.	.	TRBV28	TGTGCCAGCAGTTTACCGGGGAGGGGGTTTGGTGAAAAACTGTTTTTT	CASSLPGRGFGEKLFF
TRBJ1-5	.	.	TRBV29-1	TGCAGCGTTGTTGTGGGAGGCAATCAGCCCCAGCATTTT	CSVVVGGNQPQHF
TRBJ1-4	.	.	TRBV28	TGTGCCAGCCTAGCTTGGGCAGATGAAAAACTGTTTTTT	CASLAWADEKLFF
TRBJ1-3	.	.	TRBV5-1	TGCGCCAGCAGCTTGCTGGCAGGAGGGTCTCGTCGCTCTGGAAACACCATATATTTT	CASSLLAGGSRRSGNTIYF
TRBJ1-2	.	.	TRBV28	TGTGCCAGCAACCTAGCCACCCCGGGGTTTGGCTACACCTTC	CASNLATPGFGYTF
TRBJ2-7	.	.	TRBV18	TGTGCCAGCTCACCAACTAGTGGGTACGAGCAGTACTTC	CASSPTSGYEQYF
TRBJ2-7	.	TRBD1	TRBV11-1	TGTGCCAGCAGCTTGGACCTTGGACAGGGTGGCTACGAGCAGTACTTC	CASSLDLGQGGYEQYF
TRBJ2-3	.	.	TRBV9	TGTGCCAGCAGCGTAGAGAGAGGGGGGGCCCGCACAGATACGCAGTATTTT	CASSVERGGARTDTQYF
TRBJ1-1	.	TRBD1	TRBV30	TGTGCCTGGCTCAGGGGGGCGAACACTGAAGCTTTCTTT	CAWLRGANTEAFF
TRBJ1-1	few	.	TRBV2	TGTGCCAGCAGTTACAGCCAAGTAGCTTTCTTT	CASSYSQVAFF
TRBJ2-7	once	.	TRBV6-1	TGTGCCAGCAGTGAACAACCCCCCGACAGAGCCTCGGGCGAGCAGTACTTC	CASSEQPPDRASGEQYF
TRBJ2-5	few	TRBD1	TRBV2	TGTGCCAGCAGTGTGTTGAGACAGGGGGCCTGGGAGACCCAGTACTTC	CASSVLRQGAWETQYF
TRBJ2-7	.	.	TRBV6-1	TGTGCCAGCAGTGAAATCGAGCAGTACTTC	CASSEIEQYF
TRBJ2-2	once	TRBD1	TRBV10-3	TGTGCCATCAGGGACAGGCCGAACACCGGGGAGCTGTTTTTT	CAIRDRPNTGELFF